A single sample is the source of the 31 T cell receptor beta chains below, sequenced in a study of persistence of HIV-infected CD4 T cells. This was the immunoSEQ version 4 assay in survey mode. Libraries were prepared by immunoSEQ multiplex PCR; TCRdb keeps only in-frame clonotypes and omits some of them. Here the sample spans fewer than 30,000 clones, roughly four fifths being singletons. Stimulation used 10 ug/mL lysate from CMV-infected fibroblasts. CD40L/CD69 double-negative CD45RO-high memory CD4+ T cells were collected. Their target antigens are unknown. Source: CD4+ T cells sorted from PBMCs after approximately 19-hour stimulation, taken from a patient who received antiretroviral therapy. The receptor set was obtained from an adult man with HIV who was CMV-seropositive.

This clone was seen a handful of times. This chain links TRBV6-6 with TRBJ2-3, with 14 bases lining up with TRBD2. V shed 6 bases, J shed 8 bases, and the junction held 10 bases outside the gene matches. The CDR3 totals 16 residues. Germline V CDR1 and CDR2: MNHNY, SVGAGI (reference sequence). CDR3 in amino acids: CASSPGLAGEMATQYF. CDR3 nucleotide sequence: TGTGCCAGCAGCCCGGGACTAGCGGGGGAGATGGCTACGCAGTATTTT.

This sequence joins TRBV18 and TRBJ2-6, with TRBD1 matching over 9 bases. The germline CDR1 and CDR2 sequences are KGHSH and LQKENI. V lost 3 bases and J lost 0; bases outside the gene matches: 18. CDR3 length: 22 residues. For the CDR3, the DNA is TGTGCCAGCTCACCGCTGGTCATGGGACAGGGAGCCATTAGCTCTGGGGCCAACGTCCTGACTTTC. It codes for CASSPLVMGQGAISSGANVLTF.

The chain links TRBV6-6 to TRBJ2-2, with D possibly TRBD1 on 6 matching bases. The germline V gene encodes CDR1 MNHNY and CDR2 SVGAGI (reference sequence). This CDR3 comprises 16 residues. Trimming removed 6 bases at V and 4 bases at J, with 18 bases between. CDR3 nucleotide sequence: TGTGCCAGCAGCAAGACAGGCGCGTCGGGCACCGGGGAGCTGTTTTTT. Translated: CASSKTGASGTGELFF.

The chain links TRBV7-9 to TRBJ2-2, with D perhaps matching TRBD1 or TRBD2 (5 bases each). Germline assignment: CDR1 SEHNR and CDR2 FQNEAQ (reference sequence). Deletions cut 3 bases from V and 6 bases from J, with 11 bases between. The CDR3 is 14 amino acids. CDR3 coding DNA: TGTGCCAGCAGCTTTGCAGGGAGTTCCGGGGAGCTGTTTTTT. Translated: CASSFAGSSGELFF.

The J gene is TRBJ2-1, the V gene TRBV10-1; 10 bases are shared with TRBD1. The germline V gene has CDR1 WNHNN and CDR2 SYGVQD (reference sequence). With 4 bases clipped from V and 10 bases from J, the junction kept 13 bases outside the gene matches. This CDR3 is 16 amino acids long. CDR3 protein: CASSAQPGQGTWEQFF. CDR3 nucleotides: TGCGCCAGCAGTGCCCAACCGGGACAGGGGACTTGGGAGCAGTTCTTC.

V usage is TRBV18 and J usage is TRBJ2-1, with TRBD2 identical over 8 bases. CDR3 length: 16 residues. Germline V gives CDR1 KGHSH, CDR2 LQKENI. The junction had 3 bases not matched to a gene; V was cut back by 0 bases and J by 2 bases. CDR3 loop: CASSPPSGGTYNEQFF. CDR3 in DNA: TGTGCCAGCTCACCACCGAGCGGGGGAACCTACAATGAGCAGTTCTTC.

This clone was counted a single time. This rearrangement joins TRBV6-4 to TRBJ1-2, with 7 bases matching TRBD1. The CDR3 sequence is 12 residues long. V gave up 6 bases and J gave up 8 bases; unmatched junction bases: 6. Germline lookup yields CDR1 MRHNA and CDR2 SNTAGT. The CDR3 bases are TGTGCCAGCAGGAAGGTACAGGGGGGCTACACCTTC. It specifies CASRKVQGGYTF.

This clone occurred a few times. The chain is built from TRBV5-1 and TRBJ1-2; 11 bases align to TRBD1. The CDR3 extends over 16 amino acids. The ends lost 0 bases at V and 6 bases at J; junction bases unmatched: 7. The germline CDR1 and CDR2 sequences are SGHRS and YFSETQ. CDR3 region: CASSLGWTGGAHGYTF. CDR3 DNA sequence: TGCGCCAGCAGCTTGGGATGGACAGGGGGCGCACATGGCTACACCTTC.

This rearrangement joins TRBV29-1 to TRBJ2-3; D perhaps matches TRBD1 (5 bases). Germline CDR1 and CDR2: SQVTM and ANQGSEA. V lost 2 bases, J lost 3 bases, and 9 bases lay in between. The length of the CDR3 is 13 residues. The CDR3 sequence is CSVELGPTDTQYF. CDR3 sequence (DNA): TGCAGCGTTGAACTGGGGCCGACAGATACGCAGTATTTT.

The CDR3 DNA follows: TGTGCCAGTAGTCAGACGGGGGGGCCCACAGATACGCAGTATTTT. It codes for CASSQTGGPTDTQYF. The rearrangement joins TRBV19 to TRBJ2-3, with TRBD2 identical over 8 bases. The CDR3 covers 15 residues. J gave up 2 bases and V 5 bases, and 6 bases lay outside the gene matches. Germline V lookup: CDR1 LNHDA, CDR2 SQIVND (reference sequence). Using reference TRBV19 and TRBJ2-3 for the parts outside the CDR3, the full variable domain is DGGITQSPKYLFRKEGQNVTLSCEQNLNHDAMYWYRQDPGQGLRLIYYSQIVNDFQKGDIAEGYSVSREKKESFPLTVTSAQKNPTAFYLCASSQTGGPTDTQYFGPGTRLTVL.

V is TRBV6-1 and J is TRBJ1-2, with D uncertain. V was shortened by 3 bases and J by 2 bases, with 10 bases between the two germline ends. Looked up from germline, CDR1 is MNHNS and CDR2 is SASEGT. The CDR3 sequence is 14 residues long. CDR3: CASSDKRRNYGYTF. The DNA of the CDR3 is TGTGCCAGCAGTGACAAGCGGAGAAACTATGGCTACACCTTC.

This sequence joins TRBV28 and TRBJ1-3; D remains unclear. Germline CDR1 and CDR2: MDHEN and SYDVKM. Trimming removed 10 bases from V and 0 bases from J, with 7 bases in between. The CDR3 has 12 amino acids. The CDR3 nucleotides read TGTGCCACCCACAGCTCTGGAAACACCATATATTTT. It encodes CATHSSGNTIYF.

This clone showed up just a few times. CDR3 in DNA: TGCGCCAGCAGCTTGGTAATGATAACAGATACGCAGTATTTT. This sequence encodes CASSLVMITDTQYF. The chain joins TRBV5-1 to TRBJ2-3; D is ambiguous. The germline gives CDR1 SGHRS, CDR2 YFSETQ. The length of the CDR3 is 14 residues. V dropped 0 bases and J dropped 3 bases, with 8 bases sitting between them.

This chain joins TRBV15 and TRBJ2-5, with a tentative D call TRBD2 (5 bases). Trimming cost V 0 bases and J 2 bases, with 13 bases left between them. CDR3 length equals 16 residues. Germline V gene lookup returns CDR1 LNHNV and CDR2 YYDKDF (reference sequence). The DNA of the CDR3 is TGTGCCACCAGCAGAGAGTGGGCCGGGGAACAAGAGACCCAGTACTTC. Residues: CATSREWAGEQETQYF.

This rearrangement joins TRBV2 to TRBJ2-5; D is undetermined. The CDR3 is made up of 15 amino acids. V lost 4 bases, J lost 5 bases, and 17 bases lay in between. Germline CDR1 reads SNHLY; CDR2 reads FYNNEI. This CDR3 is CASSADGPRRETQYF. CDR3 nucleotides: TGTGCCAGCAGTGCCGACGGGCCCCGAAGGGAGACCCAGTACTTC.

This clone has only one observation. The V and J genes are TRBV19 and TRBJ2-1, with D maybe TRBD2 (5 bases). Trimming shortened V by 5 bases and J by 0 bases, and 20 bases separated the two germline ends. Germline values: CDR1 LNHDA, CDR2 SQIVND (reference sequence). The CDR3 has 18 amino acids. The DNA of the CDR3 is TGTGCCAGTAGTTCCTACTCTTCCCGGGATTACTCCTACAATGAGCAGTTCTTC. As protein: CASSSYSSRDYSYNEQFF. Full variable domain (missing parts from reference TRBV19 and TRBJ2-1): DGGITQSPKYLFRKEGQNVTLSCEQNLNHDAMYWYRQDPGQGLRLIYYSQIVNDFQKGDIAEGYSVSREKKESFPLTVTSAQKNPTAFYLCASSSYSSRDYSYNEQFFGPGTRLTVL.

V usage is TRBV7-9 and J usage is TRBJ1-2; tentatively, D is TRBD1 (6 bases). CDR3 length: 14 amino acids. Germline loops: CDR1 SEHNR, CDR2 FQNEAQ (reference sequence). The V and J ends lost 5 bases and 3 bases respectively, with 13 bases between them. The CDR3 nucleotides read TGTGCCAGCAGCCCTGGGGGCTCGGACTATGGCTACACCTTC. This codes for CASSPGGSDYGYTF.

The chain is built from TRBV21-1 and TRBJ1-2; whether TRBD1, the table's D call, matches the DNA was not checked. TRBV21-1 is a documented pseudogene. The CDR3 has 20 residues. CDR3 sequence reads: CASNRIRTGQGLPRSYGYTF. Here the CDR3 DNA reads TGTGCCAGCAACAGGATCAGAACGGGACAGGGACTGCCCAGATCCTATGGCTACACCTTC.

The gene calls are TRBV18 and TRBJ2-2; either TRBD1 or TRBD2 may supply D (6 bases each). V was clipped by 3 bases and J by 7 bases, with 15 bases between them. Germline CDR1 reads KGHSH; CDR2 reads LQKENI. The CDR3 loop spans 15 amino acids. CDR3 in DNA: TGTGCCAGCTCACCCCCGGTGGGGGGACACGGGGAGCTGTTTTTT. This gives the protein CASSPPVGGHGELFF.

The chain has TRBV5-4 and TRBJ2-2; 9 bases map to TRBD2. Germline values: CDR1 SGHNT, CDR2 YYREEE (reference sequence). CDR3 length: 15 amino acids. V trimming: 4 bases; J trimming: 4 bases; junction bases outside the gene matches: 5. As DNA, the CDR3 is TGTGCCAGCAGCGAAAGCGGGGGGTTCACCGGGGAGCTGTTTTTT. Its protein product is CASSESGGFTGELFF.

The chain joins TRBV9 to TRBJ1-4; D gene unclear. Germline V lookup: CDR1 SGDLS, CDR2 YYNGEE. The V and J ends lost 3 bases and 4 bases respectively, with 13 bases between them. The CDR3 covers 15 residues. CDR3 in DNA: TGTGCCAGCAGCGCAAGCCGGTGGGGTAATGAAAAACTGTTTTTT. This translates into CASSASRWGNEKLFF.

The V gene is TRBV5-1, the J gene TRBJ2-7; D possibly corresponds to TRBD1 (5 bases). Germline CDR1 is SGHRS and CDR2 is YFSETQ. This CDR3 has 13 residues. V was clipped by 0 bases and J by 9 bases, with 13 bases between them. In DNA, the CDR3 is TGCGCCAGCAGCTTGGAGCGACAGAGCAGGCAGTACTTC. It yields the protein CASSLERQSRQYF. Combining the CDR3 with reference TRBV5-1 and TRBJ2-7 gives the whole variable domain KAGVTQTPRYLIKTRGQQVTLSCSPISGHRSVSWYQQTPGQGLQFLFEYFSETQRNKGNFPGRFSGRQFSNSRSEMNVSTLELGDSALYLCASSLERQSRQYFGPGTRLTVT.

The V call is TRBV19, the J call TRBJ2-3; TRBD1 aligns across 10 bases. J was trimmed by 6 bases and V by 5 bases; bases with no gene match: 8. Germline V gene sequence: CDR1 LNHDA, CDR2 SQIVND (reference sequence). This CDR3 spans 15 amino acids. The CDR3 loop is CASSVGTGDMDTQYF. The CDR3 DNA sequence: TGTGCCAGTAGTGTCGGGACAGGGGATATGGATACGCAGTATTTT. The full variable domain, rest sourced from reference TRBV19 and TRBJ2-3, is DGGITQSPKYLFRKEGQNVTLSCEQNLNHDAMYWYRQDPGQGLRLIYYSQIVNDFQKGDIAEGYSVSREKKESFPLTVTSAQKNPTAFYLCASSVGTGDMDTQYFGPGTRLTVL.

The CDR3 DNA is TGTGCCAGCAGCTTAGCCCCGGGACAGAAGTACGAGCAGTACTTC. It specifies CASSLAPGQKYEQYF. This sequence joins TRBV7-2 and TRBJ2-7, with 7 bases matching TRBD1. In germline, CDR1 is SGHTA, CDR2 FQGNSA. The CDR3 is 15 amino acids. After removal of 0 bases from V and 4 bases from J, the junction contained 6 bases not matched to a gene.

The chain has TRBV5-1 and TRBJ2-6, with D maybe TRBD1 (5 bases). This CDR3 is 18 amino acids long. Germline values: CDR1 SGHRS, CDR2 YFSETQ. Between the trimmed V and J ends, which lost 0 bases and 3 bases, there was a span of 16 bases. CDR3 sequence: CASSLALQGSIGANVLTF. The CDR3 coding sequence is TGCGCCAGCAGCTTGGCCCTGCAGGGTTCGATTGGGGCCAACGTCCTGACTTTC. The variable domain in full, with the rest retrieved from reference TRBV5-1 and TRBJ2-6, is KAGVTQTPRYLIKTRGQQVTLSCSPISGHRSVSWYQQTPGQGLQFLFEYFSETQRNKGNFPGRFSGRQFSNSRSEMNVSTLELGDSALYLCASSLALQGSIGANVLTFGAGSRLTVL.

The chain employs TRBV28 and TRBJ1-1; tentatively, D is TRBD1 (5 bases). This CDR3 is built from 13 residues. CDR1 is MDHEN and CDR2 is SYDVKM in the germline V gene. Trimming took off 11 bases at V and 1 base at J, with 14 bases between the two ends. As DNA, the CDR3 is TGTGCCGCACAACTCGGACAGAACACTGAAGCTTTCTTT. It translates to CAAQLGQNTEAFF.

The chain joins TRBV13 to TRBJ1-2; D ambiguous. CDR3 length: 16 residues. Trimming left V 5 bases short and J 4 bases short, with 20 bases between. From germline, CDR1 is PRHDT and CDR2 FYEKMQ (reference sequence). The CDR3 loop reads CASSRKTTVRTYGYTF. CDR3 coding DNA: TGTGCCAGCAGCCGAAAGACGACCGTCCGTACCTATGGCTACACCTTC.

V gene TRBV30 combines with J gene TRBJ1-2; D uncertain. The CDR3 is 12 residues long. CDR1 is GTSNPN, CDR2 SVGIG, per germline (reference sequence). Trimming took off 0 bases at V and 4 bases at J, with 6 bases between the two ends. CDR3 sequence reads: CAWSVRGYGYTF. CDR3 DNA: TGTGCCTGGAGTGTACGGGGCTATGGCTACACCTTC.

This clone has a handful of counts. The V and J genes are TRBV27 and TRBJ2-7; the D is unclear. The V end was cut by 4 bases, the J end by 2 bases, with 15 bases between. Per the germline V gene, CDR1 is MNHEY and CDR2 is SMNVEV (reference sequence). This CDR3 spans 15 amino acids. CDR3 sequence: CASSYKVASPYEQYF. The CDR3 nucleotides are TGTGCCAGCAGTTATAAGGTGGCCAGCCCCTACGAGCAGTACTTC.

The chain has TRBV27 and TRBJ2-7, with D unresolved. Germline assignment: CDR1 MNHEY and CDR2 SMNVEV (reference sequence). V lost 4 bases and J 7 bases, leaving 14 bases between the germline ends. This CDR3 contains 13 residues. For the CDR3, the DNA is TGTGCCAGCAGTTCCACGGGCGGACGGGAGCAGTACTTC. This codes for CASSSTGGREQYF.

The V gene is TRBV20-1, the J gene TRBJ1-5, with a weak D call TRBD1 (6 bases). In germline, CDR1 is DFQATT, CDR2 SNEGSKA (reference sequence). CDR3 size: 19 residues. Trimming cost V 3 bases and J 0 bases, with 24 bases left between them. The CDR3 region has the DNA TGCAGTGCTAGTAAGAAGCGGGACAAAAGACTTTATAGCAATCAGCCCCAGCATTTT. Protein sequence: CSASKKRDKRLYSNQPQHF.